The 19 T cell receptor beta chains given below trace back to one sample, sequenced in a study of OX40 agonist ivuxolimab in advanced cancers. Measured with immunoSEQ multiplex PCR; TCRdb has only the in-frame clones, and not every one. Found here are about 51,000 clones, 88% of them singletons; the top ten hold about 3.8%. The specimen comprised CD4+ or CD8+ T cells sorted from blood, sampled in a trial of the OX40 agonist ivuxolimab. The receptors originated from an adult with an advanced solid tumor such as melanoma, head and neck, liver or kidney cancer.

This clone was found once. The CDR3 DNA follows: TGTGCCACCAGCAGAGACCCGACTGGGGGAGAGACCCAGTACTTC. Amino acids: CATSRDPTGGETQYF. This rearrangement joins TRBV15 to TRBJ2-5; TRBD1 or TRBD2 may be the D gene (5 bases each). Trimming stripped 0 bases from V and 4 bases from J, with 12 bases between. Germline lookup yields CDR1 LNHNV and CDR2 YYDKDF (reference sequence). CDR3 length: 15 amino acids.

The gene calls are TRBV2 and TRBJ2-5, with 14 positions matching TRBD2. Germline V gives CDR1 SNHLY, CDR2 FYNNEI. The CDR3 consists of 15 residues. The junction had 5 bases not matched to a gene; V was cut back by 6 bases and J by 5 bases. The CDR3 reads CASRPTSGGAETQYF. CDR3 bases: TGTGCCAGCAGACCGACTAGCGGGGGGGCCGAGACCCAGTACTTC.

This clone was counted a single time. The chain combines TRBV7-2 with TRBJ2-1, with 9 bases fitting TRBD1. CDR1 and CDR2 (germline): SGHTA, FQGNSA. The CDR3 is 14 residues long. V was clipped by 5 bases and J by 7 bases; unmatched bases: 6. DNA for the CDR3: TGTGCCAGCAGCCGGGACAGGGCCAGAAATGAGCAGTTCTTC. Amino acid sequence: CASSRDRARNEQFF.

The chain joins TRBV18 to TRBJ1-1; 9 positions match TRBD1. The V gene end was trimmed by 3 bases and the J gene end by 7 bases; junction bases not matched to a gene: 9. CDR3 length equals 15 residues. In germline, CDR1 is KGHSH, CDR2 LQKENI. The CDR3 bases are TGTGCCAGCTCACCTCTTTACAGGGGGCTGGGTGAAGCTTTCTTT. Its protein is CASSPLYRGLGEAFF.

The chain links TRBV19 to TRBJ1-5; the match to TRBD1 covers 9 bases. V was clipped by 3 bases and J by 8 bases; unmatched bases: 20. Germline V CDR1 and CDR2: LNHDA, SQIVND (reference sequence). This CDR3 spans 19 amino acids. DNA for the CDR3: TGTGCCAGTAGTATCGGGACAGGGCCCCTATTACTCTTTGGGGAGCCCCAGCATTTT. This encodes CASSIGTGPLLLFGEPQHF.

The chain is built from TRBV5-1 and TRBJ2-7; possibly TRBD1 for D (5 bases). V was clipped by 1 base and J by 6 bases, with 14 bases between them. The germline V gene has CDR1 SGHRS and CDR2 YFSETQ. The CDR3 has 14 amino acids. The CDR3 sequence is CASSLPPDSSEQYF. The CDR3, as DNA: TGCGCCAGCAGCTTGCCCCCTGACAGCAGCGAGCAGTACTTC.

This CDR3 is CASSQGTSGGYTQYF. For the CDR3, the DNA is TGTGCCAGCAGCCAAGGGACTAGCGGAGGGTATACGCAGTATTTT. The V and J genes are TRBV5-6 and TRBJ2-3; TRBD2 agrees at 11 bases. The CDR3 consists of 15 residues. With V trimmed by 4 bases and J by 7 bases, 8 bases remained unmatched. Germline V gene data show CDR1 as SGHDT and CDR2 as YYEEEE.

V and J are TRBV6-1 and TRBJ1-1; no firm D call. The CDR3 totals 14 residues. V was cut by 3 bases and J by 0 bases, with 8 bases left in between. Germline V gives CDR1 MNHNS, CDR2 SASEGT. The CDR3 region has the DNA TGTGCCAGCAGTGACATCCTTTTGAACACTGAAGCTTTCTTT. Translation: CASSDILLNTEAFF.

As DNA, the CDR3 is TGTGCCAGTAGTATTGGCGACAGGCTAGTTTCTAACGAGCAGTACTTC. This gives the protein CASSIGDRLVSNEQYF. The genes are TRBV19 and TRBJ2-7; D might be TRBD1 (6 bases). The length of the CDR3 is 16 residues. The V gene's germline CDR1 is LNHDA and CDR2 SQIVND (reference sequence). Trimming shortened V by 3 bases and J by 5 bases, and 20 bases separated the two germline ends.

The rearrangement uses TRBV27 and TRBJ1-2; D perhaps matches TRBD1 (6 bases). V shed 0 bases and J shed 8 bases, with 10 bases lying between them. The germline V gene has CDR1 MNHEY and CDR2 SMNVEV (reference sequence). The CDR3 runs 13 residues. The CDR3 sequence is CASSLSGGRGYTF. The CDR3 DNA sequence: TGTGCCAGCAGTTTATCTGGGGGCCGAGGCTACACCTTC.

The rearrangement uses TRBV6-5 and TRBJ1-6; no clear D. V dropped 2 bases and J dropped 7 bases, with 12 bases sitting between them. This CDR3 is built from 15 residues. CDR1 and CDR2 (germline): MNHEY, SVGAGI. The CDR3 here is CASSYLDAENSPLHF. The CDR3 region has the DNA TGTGCCAGCAGTTACCTGGACGCTGAAAATTCACCCCTCCACTTT.

The chain has TRBV12-5 and TRBJ2-1; TRBD2 aligns across 7 bases. J gave up 8 bases and V 2 bases, and 9 bases lay outside the gene matches. This CDR3 comprises 15 residues. Germline V gene sequence: CDR1 LGHNT, CDR2 FRNRAP. CDR3 bases: TGTGCTAGTGGTTTGATTGGCCCAGGGAGGGATGAGCAGTTCTTC. Amino acid sequence: CASGLIGPGRDEQFF.

The V gene is TRBV30, the J gene TRBJ1-5; the D gene is possibly TRBD1 (5 bases). The ends were cut back, 4 bases at V and 3 bases at J, with 10 bases in the middle. Germline CDR1 GTSNPN, CDR2 SVGIG (reference sequence). This CDR3 is 13 amino acids long. Here the CDR3 reads CAWTGQANQPQHF. CDR3 in DNA: TGTGCCTGGACAGGGCAAGCCAATCAGCCCCAGCATTTT.

This clone came up once. This rearrangement joins TRBV5-5 to TRBJ1-2; TRBD1 aligns across 7 bases. V lost 0 bases and J lost 7; bases outside the gene matches: 3. The CDR3 totals 13 residues. Germline values: CDR1 SGHKS, CDR2 YYEKEE (reference sequence). The CDR3 protein is CASSLEEGAGYTF. CDR3 DNA: TGTGCCAGCAGCTTGGAGGAGGGGGCTGGCTACACCTTC.

J is TRBJ1-1 and V is TRBV29-1; D is ambiguous. The V gene's germline CDR1 is SQVTM and CDR2 ANQGSEA. V lost 5 bases to trimming and J lost 7 bases, with 8 bases between them. The CDR3 totals 10 residues. This chain's CDR3 is CSVHGVEAFF. The CDR3 DNA sequence: TGCAGCGTTCATGGGGTTGAAGCTTTCTTT.

This clone was recorded once. V is TRBV27 and J is TRBJ1-5; perhaps TRBD1 as D (5 bases). The CDR3 contains 15 residues. The germline V gene has CDR1 MNHEY and CDR2 SMNVEV (reference sequence). Deletions cut 6 bases from V and 4 bases from J, with 16 bases between. The CDR3 nucleotides read TGTGCCAGCAGCCGTGGGGCAGGAGATAATCAGCCCCAGCATTTT. Its translation is CASSRGAGDNQPQHF.

This clone was counted a single time. The chain combines TRBV27 with TRBJ2-5; D possibly corresponds to TRBD1 (7 bases). Germline CDR1 and CDR2: MNHEY and SMNVEV (reference sequence). This CDR3 region has 14 residues. The V end lost 3 bases, the J end lost 2 bases, and 10 bases lay between the germline ends. CDR3: CASSLTGRQETQYF. The CDR3 DNA reads TGTGCCAGCAGTTTGACAGGGAGGCAAGAGACCCAGTACTTC.

This sequence joins TRBV5-4 and TRBJ2-1; 9 bases fit TRBD2. Germline CDR1 is SGHNT and CDR2 is YYREEE (reference sequence). V lost 4 bases to trimming and J lost 7 bases; unmatched junction nucleotides: 9. The CDR3 totals 15 residues. The chain's CDR3 is CASSPLAGWGNEQFF. CDR3 bases: TGTGCCAGCAGCCCTCTAGCGGGATGGGGGAATGAGCAGTTCTTC.

The V gene is TRBV19, the J gene TRBJ2-1; 9 bases agree with TRBD2. Germline V gene lookup returns CDR1 LNHDA and CDR2 SQIVND (reference sequence). The CDR3 consists of 14 residues. After removal of 7 bases from V and 7 bases from J, the junction contained 8 bases not matched to a gene. CDR3 bases: TGTGCCAGTAATTCCCTAGCGGGGCTTAATGAGCAGTTCTTC. Its protein is CASNSLAGLNEQFF.